The 22 T cell receptor beta chains below come from one sample, sequenced in a study of blood T cells in healthy people across ages. Then a second PCR, running roughly 7 to 12 cycles, was carried out with a sample-barcoded 5' primer and a J-beta primer mix. MiXCR, applied by TCRdb to the 5' RACE reads, yields one record per CDR3 protein. Here the sample spans 1.5 million to 1.8 million distinct CDR3 sequences, 40% to 45% being singletons. Material for sequencing was blood. These receptors all stem from a woman aged 18-35 years in good health.

In its sample, this clonotype was seen many times. The chain employs TRBV29-1 and TRBJ2-3, with a possible D match to TRBD2 (6 bases). This CDR3 comprises 16 residues. Trimming removed 3 bases from V and 5 bases from J, with 21 bases in between. Germline V gene data show CDR1 as SQVTM and CDR2 as ANQGSEA. The CDR3 protein is CSVEILAEPVGDTQYF. The CDR3 DNA sequence: TGCAGCGTTGAGATTTTAGCGGAGCCCGTCGGAGATACGCAGTATTTT.

V gene TRBV18 combines with J gene TRBJ1-1; D not resolved. Germline V lookup: CDR1 KGHSH, CDR2 LQKENI. The length of the CDR3 is 13 residues. The V and J ends lost 3 bases and 1 base respectively, with 6 bases between them. CDR3 nucleotides: TGTGCCAGCTCACCCCAGAAGAACACTGAAGCTTTCTTT. It is translated as CASSPQKNTEAFF.

The table lists this clonotype with a few counts. This chain connects TRBV7-2 to TRBJ1-2, with D unclear. Germline V gene sequence: CDR1 SGHTA, CDR2 FQGNSA. The CDR3 sequence is 13 residues long. The V and J ends lost 5 bases and 7 bases respectively, with 14 bases between them. The CDR3 loop reads CASSAGVIRGYTF. The CDR3 nucleotides read TGTGCCAGCAGCGCTGGGGTGATACGTGGCTACACCTTC.

The rearrangement links TRBV7-2 to TRBJ2-1; TRBD1 is a possible D gene (6 bases). Germline lookup yields CDR1 SGHTA and CDR2 FQGNSA. The CDR3 extends over 15 amino acids. The V end was cut by 1 base, the J end by 13 bases, with 20 bases between. The CDR3 is CASSLGQGTLETQFF. In DNA form, the CDR3 reads TGTGCCAGCAGCTTAGGCCAGGGGACACTAGAGACCCAGTTCTTC.

This clonotype was detected only a few times. The chain is built from TRBV28 and TRBJ2-4, with 8 positions matching TRBD1. Germline loops: CDR1 MDHEN, CDR2 SYDVKM. CDR3 size: 15 residues. V shed 4 bases, J shed 8 bases, and the junction held 10 bases outside the gene matches. DNA of the CDR3: TGTGCCAGCAGTTCATACAGGGGGGTGGTTGACATTCAGTACTTC. It yields the protein CASSSYRGVVDIQYF. The variable domain in full, completed from reference TRBV28 and TRBJ2-4, reads DVKVTQSSRYLVKRTGEKVFLECVQDMDHENMFWYRQDPGLGLRLIYFSYDVKMKEKGDIPEGYSVSREKKERFSLILESASTNQTSMYLCASSSYRGVVDIQYFGAGTRLSVL.

This rearrangement joins TRBV27 to TRBJ1-5; perhaps TRBD1 as D (5 bases). CDR1 and CDR2 (germline): MNHEY, SMNVEV (reference sequence). Trimming stripped 2 bases from V and 5 bases from J, with 10 bases between. This CDR3 is 14 amino acids long. The CDR3 reads CASSLNRDHQPQHF. DNA of the CDR3: TGTGCCAGCAGTTTAAATAGGGACCATCAGCCCCAGCATTTT.

Regarding this clonotype: A much bigger clone sits one base away, suggesting this may be a read error. This rearrangement joins TRBV3-1 to TRBJ2-1; no reliable D call. The germline V and J ends were trimmed by 2 bases and 8 bases, with 4 bases remaining between them. The CDR3 is made up of 11 amino acids. The V gene's germline CDR1 is LGHDT and CDR2 YNNKEL (reference sequence). CDR3: CASSQFDEQFF. The CDR3 DNA is TGTGCCAGCAGCCAATTCGATGAGCAGTTCTTC.

V usage is TRBV5-1 and J usage is TRBJ2-1; possibly TRBD1 or TRBD2 for D (5 bases each). There are 14 residues in the CDR3. Germline CDR1 and CDR2: SGHRS and YFSETQ. The germline V and J ends were trimmed by 0 bases and 9 bases, with 13 bases remaining between them. The CDR3 nucleotides are TGCGCCAGCAGCTTGGCCGGGGCTTTTGTTGAGCAGTTCTTC. It yields the protein CASSLAGAFVEQFF.

The chain recombines TRBV3-1 with TRBJ2-3; perhaps D is TRBD1 or TRBD2 (5 bases each). The germline V and J ends were trimmed by 1 base and 1 base, with 12 bases remaining between them. Per the germline V gene, CDR1 is LGHDT and CDR2 is YNNKEL (reference sequence). The CDR3 has 16 residues. The DNA of the CDR3 is TGTGCCAGCAGCCAAGGAATGGGACGGGGCACAGATACGCAGTATTTT. This encodes CASSQGMGRGTDTQYF.

This sequence joins TRBV7-2 and TRBJ2-7; no definite D call. V lost 3 bases, J lost 2 bases, and 8 bases lay in between. From germline, CDR1 is SGHTA and CDR2 FQGNSA. The CDR3 totals 13 residues. In DNA, the CDR3 is TGTGCCAGCAGCTTCACCCGAGCCTACGAGCAGTACTTC. Amino acid sequence: CASSFTRAYEQYF. Supplemented by reference TRBV7-2 and TRBJ2-7, the full variable domain reads GAGVSQSPSNKVTEKGKDVELRCDPISGHTALYWYRQSLGQGLEFLIYFQGNSAPDKSGLPSDRFSAERTGGSVSTLTIQRTQQEDSAVYLCASSFTRAYEQYFGPGTRLTVT.

V is TRBV7-9 and J is TRBJ1-1; no clear D. Germline V CDR1 and CDR2: SEHNR, FQNEAQ (reference sequence). V was shortened by 6 bases and J by 0 bases, with 8 bases between the two germline ends. The CDR3 runs to 13 residues. In nucleotides, the CDR3 is TGTGCCAGCAGACCCTCAATGAACACTGAAGCTTTCTTT. It specifies CASRPSMNTEAFF.

The rearrangement joins TRBV20-1 to TRBJ2-3; D may correspond to TRBD1 or TRBD2 (5 bases each). The germline V and J ends were trimmed by 6 bases and 1 base, with 17 bases remaining between them. The CDR3 covers 15 residues. Germline CDR1 and CDR2: DFQATT and SNEGSKA (reference sequence). CDR3 sequence: CSAGPGRAGTDTQYF. As DNA, the CDR3 is TGCAGTGCCGGTCCGGGACGAGCGGGCACAGATACGCAGTATTTT.

This chain links TRBV5-1 with TRBJ2-7, with 13 positions matching TRBD2. V lost 4 bases to trimming and J lost 7 bases; unmatched junction nucleotides: 8. Germline-derived CDR1 and CDR2 are SGHRS and YFSETQ. The CDR3 spans 15 residues. CDR3 in amino acids: CASSVGLAGAGEQYF. Written as DNA, the CDR3 is TGCGCCAGCAGCGTTGGACTAGCGGGAGCTGGGGAGCAGTACTTC.

This chain joins TRBV12-3 or TRBV12-4 and TRBJ1-2; D remains unclear. Trimming stripped 3 bases from V and 6 bases from J, with 11 bases between. CDR3 size: 13 residues. CDR3 bases: TGTGCCAGCAGTTTCGATATAGGCCATGGCTACACCTTC. Residues: CASSFDIGHGYTF.

This clonotype was recorded a few times. The chain has TRBV4-1 and TRBJ2-7; 13 bases are shared with TRBD2. The V gene's germline CDR1 is MGHRA and CDR2 YSYEKL. The CDR3 sequence is 16 residues long. Trimming removed 0 bases from V and 2 bases from J; junction bases left unmatched: 1. The CDR3: CASSQETSGRTYEQYF. The CDR3 DNA is TGCGCCAGCAGCCAAGAGACTAGCGGGAGGACCTACGAGCAGTACTTC.

The chain carries TRBV4-1 and TRBJ2-2, with D perhaps assigned TRBD1 or TRBD2 (5 bases each). The CDR3 covers 17 residues. Germline assignment: CDR1 MGHRA and CDR2 YSYEKL. Trimming took 5 bases from V and 2 from J, leaving 18 bases between them. In DNA form, the CDR3 reads TGCGCCAGCAGCATAGTAATCGGGACGGCAAACACCGGGGAGCTGTTTTTT. Translating gives CASSIVIGTANTGELFF.

This clonotype occurred a few times. In nucleotides, the CDR3 is TGTGCCAGCAGCTCCAGATCCGGGGAAGACACTGAAGCTTTCTTT. It yields the protein CASSSRSGEDTEAFF. The J gene is TRBJ1-1, the V gene TRBV7-9; D gene ambiguous. This CDR3 has 15 amino acids. V gave up 4 bases and J gave up 3 bases, with 15 bases separating them. Germline V gene sequence: CDR1 SEHNR, CDR2 FQNEAQ (reference sequence). Full variable domain (remainder filled in from reference TRBV7-9 and TRBJ1-1): DTGVSQNPRHKITKRGQNVTFRCDPISEHNRLYWYRQTLGQGPEFLTYFQNEAQLEKSRLLSDRFSAERPKGSFSTLEIQRTEQGDSAMYLCASSSRSGEDTEAFFGQGTRLTVV.

The rearrangement uses TRBV18 and TRBJ1-1; maybe TRBD1 (6 bases). This CDR3 comprises 15 residues. The V and J ends lost 8 bases and 1 base respectively, with 17 bases between them. Germline lookup yields CDR1 KGHSH and CDR2 LQKENI. The CDR3 DNA is TGTGCCAGCCGCGGGACACCCAGAGGGAACACTGAAGCTTTCTTT. Translating it yields CASRGTPRGNTEAFF.

The V and J genes are TRBV6-6 and TRBJ2-1; 7 nucleotides line up with TRBD2. Per germline, CDR1 MNHNY and CDR2 SVGAGI (reference sequence). This CDR3 has 15 residues. J lost 0 bases, V lost 6 bases, and 5 bases had no gene match. CDR3 region: CASSHGRSSYNEQFF. In nucleotides, the CDR3 is TGTGCCAGCAGCCACGGGAGGTCCTCCTACAATGAGCAGTTCTTC.

The rearrangement uses TRBV29-1 and TRBJ1-2; D remains ambiguous. The CDR3 contains 13 residues. The germline V gene encodes CDR1 SQVTM and CDR2 ANQGSEA. Trimming removed 5 bases from V and 4 bases from J, with 14 bases in between. CDR3 amino acids: CSVWGLAFYGYTF. In nucleotides, the CDR3 is TGCAGCGTTTGGGGTCTAGCCTTCTATGGCTACACCTTC. Together with reference TRBV29-1 and TRBJ1-2, the CDR3 gives the full variable domain: SAVISQKPSRDICQRGTSLTIQCQVDSQVTMMFWYRQQPGQSLTLIATANQGSEATYESGFVIDKFPISRPNLTFSTLTVSNMSPEDSSIYLCSVWGLAFYGYTFGSGTRLTVV.

The chain has TRBV29-1 and TRBJ1-1; D unresolved. V was shortened by 7 bases and J by 5 bases, with 17 bases between the two germline ends. Germline V gives CDR1 SQVTM, CDR2 ANQGSEA. The CDR3 is made up of 13 amino acids. The CDR3 spells CSARPLLGTEAFF. CDR3 bases: TGCAGCGCCCGACCACTTCTTGGGACTGAAGCTTTCTTT.

As regards this clonotype: A junction end diverges from the germline sequence, so it may reflect a read error. The chain combines TRBV7-9 with TRBJ1-5; tentative D call: TRBD1 (5 bases). The CDR3 covers 14 residues. Germline V gene sequence: CDR1 SEHNR, CDR2 FQNEAQ (reference sequence). In DNA form, the CDR3 reads TGTGCCAGCAGCTTTGACAGTCCCAATCGGCCCCAGCATTTT. Protein product: CASSFDSPNRPQHF.